The clone carrying this T cell receptor beta chain has ten or more counts. TCRdb itself ran the 5' RACE reads through MiXCR, one entry per CDR3 protein. The sample holds about 45,000 distinct CDR3 sequences, almost 7% seen once. The data originate from a study of T cells after yellow fever vaccination. Findings and limits, study-wide: Contaminants from the bulk population, in the form of abundant clonotypes, could be found in FACS-sorted repertoires. Secondary responses were weaker yet peaked faster, day 5 versus 15.

The germline V and J ends were trimmed by 6 bases and 5 bases, with 13 bases remaining between them. This CDR3 is built from 13 residues. The clonotype comes from a man younger than 40 who received the YFV17D yellow fever vaccine. This chain joins TRBV12-3 or TRBV12-4 and TRBJ2-5; D remains ambiguous. The sample in question was CD8+ T cells not binding an NS4B(214-222) dextramer, sorted from PBMCs, obtained 45 days after the yellow fever booster vaccination. The CDR3: CASSKDERETQYF. CDR3 coding DNA: TGTGCCAGCAGCAAGGACGAGAGGGAGACCCAGTACTTC.